What follows is one T cell receptor (beta chain) and its context. The sample is drawn from a study of cytomegalovirus exposure and HLA in healthy donors. PCR involved 60 Vbeta and 13 Jbeta primers. Original processing methods: An analysis that came later counted 60 million to 80 million unique TCR beta chains, approximately 9.9 million shared. Clones were sequenced by immunoSEQ multiplex PCR, and TCRdb holds only the in-frame ones, with some missing. That table gives V, J and clone size, and the DNA gave D and trimming. The sample comprises roughly 110,000 clones, around 82% of which are singletons, and about 1.5% rests with the top ten. This TCR was recovered from a man in his fifties or sixties in good health and CMV-seronegative. Sequencing used PBMCs.

This chain's CDR3 is CASSGTSGGNEQYV. CDR3 coding DNA: TGTGCCAGCAGCGGGACTAGCGGGGGGAACGAGCAGTACGTC. The chain recombines TRBV9 with TRBJ2-7, with 14 bases identical to TRBD2. The J segment lost 5 bases and the V segment lost 3 bases, leaving 1 base of the junction unmatched. In germline, CDR1 is SGDLS, CDR2 YYNGEE. The CDR3 runs 14 residues.